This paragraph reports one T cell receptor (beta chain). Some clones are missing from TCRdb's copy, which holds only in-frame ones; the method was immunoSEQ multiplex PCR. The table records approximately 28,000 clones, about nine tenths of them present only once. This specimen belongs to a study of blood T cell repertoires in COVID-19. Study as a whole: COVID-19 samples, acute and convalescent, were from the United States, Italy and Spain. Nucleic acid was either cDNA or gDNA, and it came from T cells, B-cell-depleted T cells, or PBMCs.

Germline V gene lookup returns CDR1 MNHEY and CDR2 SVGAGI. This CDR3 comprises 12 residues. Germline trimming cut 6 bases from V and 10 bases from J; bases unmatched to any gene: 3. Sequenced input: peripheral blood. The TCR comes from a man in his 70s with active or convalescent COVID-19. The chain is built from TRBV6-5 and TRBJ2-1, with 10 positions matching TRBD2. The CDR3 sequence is CASSFSGREQFF. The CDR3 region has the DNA TGTGCCAGCAGCTTTAGCGGGAGGGAGCAGTTCTTC.